The present T cell receptor beta chain was sequenced within a study of shared clonotypes between healthy human individuals. A word on this clone: Its antigen is still unknown.

Trimming removed 11 bases from V and 2 bases from J, with 10 bases in between. The CDR3 runs to 12 residues. Germline CDR1 SEHNR, CDR2 FQNEAQ (reference sequence). Under the authors' procedure: Filtering differed, since immunoSEQ gave only junction sequences and no quality scores. Produced via immunoSEQ multiplex PCR; TCRdb's table is partial and in-frame only. V and J calls and clone size are copied from that table; D and trimming were computed from the DNA. Of about 490,000 clones detected, around 80% appear once; the ten largest clones hold 10% to 15%. Overall study findings and caveats: Deeper or shallower sequencing was expected to change how clonotypes are shared among donors.

The sample was PBMCs. The sequence derives from a woman aged 40 to 55 in good health. Some clones in this sample may be carry-over from other donors' samples. The chain has TRBV7-9 and TRBJ1-3; D is uncertain. The CDR3 coding sequence is TGTGCCGTTAATGGCCCTGGAAACACCATATATTTT. This encodes CAVNGPGNTIYF.